The 7 T cell receptor beta chains presented below share a single source sample, sequenced in a study of T cell repertoires in cytomegalovirus infection. TCRdb reprocessed the reads with MiXCR, giving one entry per CDR3 protein. Among about 310,000 distinct CDR3 sequences listed, 17% were seen once. Material: PBMCs. All receptors come from a human donor in good health (CMV status not recorded). Some clones in this sample may be carry-over from other donors' samples.

V usage is TRBV28 and J usage is TRBJ1-1; 7 bases agree with TRBD1. V shed 2 bases, J shed 8 bases, and the junction held 8 bases outside the gene matches. The CDR3 runs 14 residues. Per the germline V gene, CDR1 is MDHEN and CDR2 is SYDVKM. The CDR3 loop is CASSLHRTGGEAFF. The CDR3 DNA sequence: TGTGCCAGCAGTTTACACCGGACAGGAGGCGAAGCTTTCTTT.

There are many counts of this clonotype. The chain joins TRBV7-2 to TRBJ2-7, with 7 bases aligning to TRBD2. The CDR3 loop spans 17 amino acids. V was clipped by 4 bases and J by 3 bases; unmatched bases: 15. CDR1 and CDR2 from the germline V gene are SGHTA and FQGNSA. In DNA, the CDR3 is TGTGCCAGCAGCTCACCGGGGGGAGGCTCCTCCCGCTACGAGCAGTACTTC. Amino acid sequence: CASSSPGGGSSRYEQYF.

The rearrangement joins TRBV7-9 to TRBJ1-5; 9 positions agree with TRBD1. The V and J ends lost 7 bases and 7 bases, in that order; junction bases with no gene match: 8. The CDR3 totals 14 residues. Germline values: CDR1 SEHNR, CDR2 FQNEAQ (reference sequence). The CDR3 loop is CASTRTGEYQPQHF. CDR3 DNA sequence: TGTGCCAGCACCCGGACAGGGGAATACCAGCCCCAGCATTTT.

Remarks on this clonotype: A read error may be the cause here, since a much bigger clone is one base away. V is TRBV7-2 and J is TRBJ1-6; D remains ambiguous. Per the germline V gene, CDR1 is SGHTA and CDR2 is FQGNSA. The germline V and J ends were trimmed by 5 bases and 7 bases, with 15 bases remaining between them. CDR3 size: 15 residues. The CDR3 coding sequence is TGTGCCAGCAGCCCGAGTAGGGCAGCAAATTCACCCCTCCACTTT. As protein: CASSPSRAANSPLHF.

This clonotype was observed a handful of times. The chain joins TRBV4-2 to TRBJ1-6; D call uncertain. V shed 1 base and J shed 13 bases, with 14 bases lying between them. The germline CDR1 and CDR2 sequences are LGHNA and YNFKEQ. The CDR3 has 14 residues. The CDR3 region is CASSQAGNRDPLHF. CDR3 DNA sequence: TGTGCCAGCAGCCAAGCTGGAAATAGGGATCCCCTCCACTTT.

The chain carries TRBV12-3 or TRBV12-4 and TRBJ1-3; D ambiguous. The CDR3 length is 14 residues. Trimming stripped 4 bases from V and 2 bases from J, with 9 bases between. CDR3 region: CASSSGPTGNTIYF. The CDR3, as DNA: TGTGCCAGCAGTTCTGGGCCAACTGGAAACACCATATATTTT.

J is TRBJ2-3 and V is TRBV2; 7 bases are shared with TRBD1. Germline CDR1 SNHLY, CDR2 FYNNEI. The CDR3 length is 15 residues. V gave up 2 bases and J gave up 5 bases; unmatched junction bases: 7. CDR3 nucleotide sequence: TGTGCCAGCAGTGAATCGAGACAGGGAGTAGATACGCAGTATTTT. Translated, it gives CASSESRQGVDTQYF. The full variable domain, completed using reference TRBV2 and TRBJ2-3, is EPEVTQTPSHQVTQMGQEVILRCVPISNHLYFYWYRQILGQKVEFLVSFYNNEISEKSEIFDDQFSVERPDGSNFTLKIRSTKLEDSAMYFCASSESRQGVDTQYFGPGTRLTVL.